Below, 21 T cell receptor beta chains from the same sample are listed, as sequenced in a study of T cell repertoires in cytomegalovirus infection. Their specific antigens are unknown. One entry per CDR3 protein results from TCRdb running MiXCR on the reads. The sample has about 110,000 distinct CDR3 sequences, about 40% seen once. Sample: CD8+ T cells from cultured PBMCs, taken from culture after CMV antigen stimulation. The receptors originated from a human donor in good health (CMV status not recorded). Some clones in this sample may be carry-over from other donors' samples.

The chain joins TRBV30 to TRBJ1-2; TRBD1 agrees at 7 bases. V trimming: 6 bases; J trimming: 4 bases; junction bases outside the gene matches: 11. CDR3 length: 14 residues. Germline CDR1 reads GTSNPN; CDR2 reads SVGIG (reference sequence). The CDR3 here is CACLMTGFGYGYTF. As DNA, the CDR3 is TGTGCCTGTTTAATGACAGGGTTCGGCTATGGCTACACCTTC.

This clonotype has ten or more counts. The CDR3 DNA is TGTGCCAGCAGCTTAGACAATCCCCGGAGGATGGGGGCCAACGTCCTGACTTTC. Amino acids: CASSLDNPRRMGANVLTF. The chain links TRBV7-2 to TRBJ2-6, with a possible D match to TRBD2 (5 bases). Looked up from germline, CDR1 is SGHTA and CDR2 is FQGNSA. The germline V and J ends were trimmed by 1 base and 4 bases, with 17 bases remaining between them. There are 18 residues in the CDR3.

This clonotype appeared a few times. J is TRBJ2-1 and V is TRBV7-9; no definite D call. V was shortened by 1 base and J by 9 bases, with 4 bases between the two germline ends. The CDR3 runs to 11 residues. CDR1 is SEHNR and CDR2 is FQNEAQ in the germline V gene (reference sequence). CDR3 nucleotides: TGTGCCAGCAGCTTAGGTCCTGAGCAGTTCTTC. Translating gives CASSLGPEQFF.

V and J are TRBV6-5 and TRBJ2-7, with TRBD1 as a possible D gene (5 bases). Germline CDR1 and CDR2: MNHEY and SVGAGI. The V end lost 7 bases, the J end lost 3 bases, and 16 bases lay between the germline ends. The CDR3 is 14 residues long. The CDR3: CASNNHGRDYEQYF. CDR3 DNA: TGTGCCAGCAACAACCATGGCAGGGACTACGAGCAGTACTTC.

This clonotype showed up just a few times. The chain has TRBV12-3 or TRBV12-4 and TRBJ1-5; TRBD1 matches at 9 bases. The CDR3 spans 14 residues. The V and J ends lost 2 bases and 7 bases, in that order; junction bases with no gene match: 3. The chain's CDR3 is CASSLTGGLQPQHF. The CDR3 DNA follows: TGTGCCAGCAGTTTAACAGGGGGCTTACAGCCCCAGCATTTT.

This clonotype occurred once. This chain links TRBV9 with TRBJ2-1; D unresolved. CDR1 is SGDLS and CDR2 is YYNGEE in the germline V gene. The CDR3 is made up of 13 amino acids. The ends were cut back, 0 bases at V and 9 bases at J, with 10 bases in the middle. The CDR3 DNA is TGTGCCAGCAGCGTAGTGAACTCTGGTGAGCAGTTCTTC. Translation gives CASSVVNSGEQFF.

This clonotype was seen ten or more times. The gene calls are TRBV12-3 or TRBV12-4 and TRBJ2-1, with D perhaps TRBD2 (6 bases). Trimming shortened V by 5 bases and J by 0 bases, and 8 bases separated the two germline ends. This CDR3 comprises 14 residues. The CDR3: CASSPTSSYNEQFF. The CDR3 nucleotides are TGTGCCAGCAGTCCGACTAGCTCCTACAATGAGCAGTTCTTC.

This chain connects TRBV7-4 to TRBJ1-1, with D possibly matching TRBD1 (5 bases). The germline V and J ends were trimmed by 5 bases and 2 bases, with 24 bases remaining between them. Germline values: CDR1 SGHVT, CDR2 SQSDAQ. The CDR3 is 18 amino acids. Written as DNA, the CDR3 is TGTGCCAGCAGCGCCCGGGACCGCTCGGACGAAGGAAACACTGAAGCTTTCTTT. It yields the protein CASSARDRSDEGNTEAFF. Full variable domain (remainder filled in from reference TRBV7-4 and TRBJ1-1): GAGVSQSPRYKVAKRGRDVALRCDSISGHVTLYWYRQTLGQGSEVLTYSQSDAQRDKSGRPSGRFSAERPERSVSTLKIQRTEQGDSAVYLCASSARDRSDEGNTEAFFGQGTRLTVV.

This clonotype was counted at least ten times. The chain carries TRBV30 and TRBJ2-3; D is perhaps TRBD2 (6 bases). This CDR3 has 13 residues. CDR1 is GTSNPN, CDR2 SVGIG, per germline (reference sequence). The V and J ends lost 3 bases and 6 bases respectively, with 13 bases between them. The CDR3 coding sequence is TGTGCCTGGAGCGTCGGGACTTCCGATACGCAGTATTTT. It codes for CAWSVGTSDTQYF.

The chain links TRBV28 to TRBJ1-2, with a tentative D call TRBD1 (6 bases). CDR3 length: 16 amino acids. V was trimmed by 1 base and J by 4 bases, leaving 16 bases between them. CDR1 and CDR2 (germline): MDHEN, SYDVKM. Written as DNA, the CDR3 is TGTGCCAGCAGTTTATCGGCCTTAGGGACACTCTATGGCTACACCTTC. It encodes CASSLSALGTLYGYTF.

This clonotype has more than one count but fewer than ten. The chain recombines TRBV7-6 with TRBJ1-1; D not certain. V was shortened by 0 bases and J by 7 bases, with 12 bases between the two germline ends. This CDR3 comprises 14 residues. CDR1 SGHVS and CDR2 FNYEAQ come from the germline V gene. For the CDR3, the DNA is TGTGCCAGCAGCTTAGCTCCCGGAGTCCATGAAGCTTTCTTT. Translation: CASSLAPGVHEAFF.

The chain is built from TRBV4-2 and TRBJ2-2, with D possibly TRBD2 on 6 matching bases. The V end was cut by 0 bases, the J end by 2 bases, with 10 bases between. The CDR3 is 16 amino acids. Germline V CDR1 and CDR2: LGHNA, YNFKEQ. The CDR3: CASSQDVGSNTGELFF. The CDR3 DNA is TGTGCCAGCAGCCAAGATGTCGGGAGTAACACCGGGGAGCTGTTTTTT.

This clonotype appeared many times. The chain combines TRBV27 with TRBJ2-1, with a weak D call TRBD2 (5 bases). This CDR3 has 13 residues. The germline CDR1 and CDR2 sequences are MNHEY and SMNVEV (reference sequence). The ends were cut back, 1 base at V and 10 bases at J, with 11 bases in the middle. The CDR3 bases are TGTGCCAGCAGTTTATGGAGGACGCAAGAGCAGTTCTTC. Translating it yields CASSLWRTQEQFF.

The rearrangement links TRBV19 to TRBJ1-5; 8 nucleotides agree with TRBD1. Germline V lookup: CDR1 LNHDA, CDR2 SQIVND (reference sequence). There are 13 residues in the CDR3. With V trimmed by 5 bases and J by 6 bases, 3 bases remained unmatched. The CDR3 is CASSGTGGQPQHF. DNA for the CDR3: TGTGCCAGTAGTGGGACAGGCGGTCAGCCCCAGCATTTT. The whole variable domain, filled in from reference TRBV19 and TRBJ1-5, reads DGGITQSPKYLFRKEGQNVTLSCEQNLNHDAMYWYRQDPGQGLRLIYYSQIVNDFQKGDIAEGYSVSREKKESFPLTVTSAQKNPTAFYLCASSGTGGQPQHFGDGTRLSIL.

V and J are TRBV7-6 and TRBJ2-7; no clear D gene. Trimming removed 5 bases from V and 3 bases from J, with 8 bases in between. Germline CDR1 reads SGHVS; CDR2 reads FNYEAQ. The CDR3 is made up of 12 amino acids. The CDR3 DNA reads TGTGCCAGCAGCACTGGGCTCTACGAGCAGTACTTC. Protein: CASSTGLYEQYF.

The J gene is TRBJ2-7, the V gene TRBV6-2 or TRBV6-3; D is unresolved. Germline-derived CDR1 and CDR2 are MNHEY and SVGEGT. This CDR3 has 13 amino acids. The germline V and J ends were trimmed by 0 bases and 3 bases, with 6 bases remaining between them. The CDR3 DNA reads TGTGCCAGCAGTTACTCGGATCTCTACGAGCAGTACTTC. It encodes CASSYSDLYEQYF.

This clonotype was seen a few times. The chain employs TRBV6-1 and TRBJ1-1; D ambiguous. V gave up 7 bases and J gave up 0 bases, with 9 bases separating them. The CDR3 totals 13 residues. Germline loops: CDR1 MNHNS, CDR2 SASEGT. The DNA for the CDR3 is TGTGCCAGCATGGAAGTGATGAACACTGAAGCTTTCTTT. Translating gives CASMEVMNTEAFF.

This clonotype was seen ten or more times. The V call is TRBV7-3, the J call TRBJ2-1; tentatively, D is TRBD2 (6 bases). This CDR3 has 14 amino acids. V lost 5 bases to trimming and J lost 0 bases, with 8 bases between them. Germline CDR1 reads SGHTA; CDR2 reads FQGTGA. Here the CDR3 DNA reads TGTGCCAGCAGCCCCGGGGGCTCCTACAATGAGCAGTTCTTC. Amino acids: CASSPGGSYNEQFF.

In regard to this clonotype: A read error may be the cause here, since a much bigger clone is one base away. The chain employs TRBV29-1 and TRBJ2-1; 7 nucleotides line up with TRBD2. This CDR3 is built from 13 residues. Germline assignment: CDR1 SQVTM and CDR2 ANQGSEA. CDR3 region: CSGLVGGRSELFF. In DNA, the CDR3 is TGCAGCGGTCTCGTGGGGGGGAGGAGTGAGCTGTTCTTC.

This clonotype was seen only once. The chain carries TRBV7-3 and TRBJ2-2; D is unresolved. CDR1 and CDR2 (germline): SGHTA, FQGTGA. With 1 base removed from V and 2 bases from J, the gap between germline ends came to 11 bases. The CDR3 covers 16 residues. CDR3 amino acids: CASSLILTSNTGELFF. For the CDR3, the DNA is TGTGCCAGCAGCTTAATTTTAACAAGTAACACCGGGGAGCTGTTTTTT.

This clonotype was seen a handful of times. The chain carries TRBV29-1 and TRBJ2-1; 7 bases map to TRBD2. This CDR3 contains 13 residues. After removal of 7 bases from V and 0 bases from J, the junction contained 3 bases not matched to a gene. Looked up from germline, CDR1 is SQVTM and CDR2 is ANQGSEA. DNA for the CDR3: TGCAGCGCCTGGACTAGCTCCTACAATGAGCAGTTCTTC. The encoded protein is CSAWTSSYNEQFF.